The entry that follows covers one TCR beta chain sequence. Its antigen remains unidentified. Base qualities are not provided; no much larger clone lies one nucleotide away. The library relied on the immunoSEQ multiplex PCR assay. The multiplex PCR relied on a mix of 60 forward primers for TCR Vbeta segments and 13 reverse primers for TCR Jbeta segments. Amplification of the CDR3 region of rearranged TCR beta genes was performed with a multiplex PCR assay on genomic DNA. Amplified TCR beta libraries were sequenced as 87-base-pair reads on the Illumina HiSeq System. The published analysis was carried out like this. A later analysis counted about 80 million unique TCR beta chains across the 666 repertoires, and some 11 million of these chains were shared by at least two donors. A nearest-neighbor algorithm error-corrected the raw reads and collapsed the reads into unique sequences, merging closely related sequences to remove PCR and sequencing errors. Alignment of CDR3 sequences to IMGT reference sequences was used to assign V, D and J gene segments. For a sequence to be retained, a match of at least six nucleotides to both a V gene segment and a J gene segment was required. A rearrangement was called productive if the CDR3 had no stop codons and remained in frame with V and J, and every other rearrangement was called non-productive. CDR3 was defined according to IMGT convention as the region running from the second conserved V-encoded cysteine to the conserved J-encoded phenylalanine. Sequences without an unambiguous match to a single V gene segment were excluded from the earlier analysis of about 640 of the donors. An earlier analysis of 587 of the donors called V segments functional above 56.7% productive rearrangements and segregating when the between-donor standard deviation exceeded 5%. A statistical classification framework was developed to diagnose cytomegalovirus status using the catalog of TCR beta chain sequences. V and J gene assignment, in a later analysis, came from comparing TCR nucleotide sequences with IMGT/GENE-DB human TR gene sequences. The TCRdist pipeline was used in a later analysis to assign CDR3 sequences and most-parsimonious VDJ recombination scenarios. In a later analysis, each TCR beta chain was defined by its CDR3 amino acid sequence together with its V-gene family, and reads lacking a unique V-gene family were excluded. In a later analysis, 450 to 600 highly shared, low-generation-probability nucleotide sequences were removed to address suspected cross-contamination and a sequencing artifact. In a later analysis, a clonal expansion index for each public chain was calculated from normalized within-repertoire ranks of inferred template counts. In a later analysis, generation probabilities were computed with a VDJ recombination model fitted to out-of-frame rearrangements, and the resulting probabilities were checked against IGoR. In a later analysis, hypergeometric tests were used to score TCR-TCR, TCR-HLA and TCR-CMV co-occurrence, with a repertoire-size bias correction applied to TCR pairs. In a later analysis, false discovery rates were estimated by permuting HLA or CMV assignments 20 times. In a later analysis, co-occurring TCRs were grouped using DBSCAN, and TCRdist sequence similarity was added for clustering within HLA-allele-positive subsets. Repertoires with fewer than 30,000 or more than 120,000 public chains, plus five repertoires with anomalous nucleotide sharing, were excluded from co-occurrence clustering. In its TCRdb copy, this immuneACCESS table keeps in-frame sequences only and misses some clones. Where compared with another copy, unresolved V genes explain less than half of these, and the others have no known cause. V and J calls and clone size are copied from that table; D and trimming were computed from the DNA. The sample records about 160,000 clones, around 77% of which are singletons. The leading ten clones occupy approximately 1.5% of the sample.

This specimen comes from a study of cytomegalovirus exposure and HLA in healthy donors (dated by TCRdb to 2017 to 2019). In the study overall: According to an earlier analysis of 587 of the donors, 150 million to 200 million T cells yielded 117 million unique TCR beta sequences and 276 Gb of sequence data. An early release covering roughly 640 HLA-typed donors comprised 250 to 350 gigabases of sequencing data and approximately 85 million unique TCR sequences. Of the 350 to 450 genotyped donors, 75% to 85% were placed in the genetic ancestry cluster associated with self-reported Caucasian donors. The study was designed to test whether signatures of past pathogen exposure could be identified by cataloging public T cell receptors. The study profiled the T cell repertoires of hundreds of subjects by immunosequencing and related them to cytomegalovirus serostatus. Along with the roughly 670-subject first cohort, a separate validation cohort of over a hundred different subjects was used. To predict cytomegalovirus infection status, the study combined high-throughput TCR immunosequencing, statistical association of individual TCRs with disease status, and machine learning. In a later analysis, previously published TCR beta repertoires from more than 500 donors were re-analyzed and high-resolution HLA genotyping was added so that TCR occurrence patterns could be studied. Rather than drawing on any new phenotypic data, the later analysis identified candidate immune exposures from TCR beta sequences and the way those sequences occurred across donors. In an earlier analysis of a few hundred of the donors, high-throughput TCR beta sequencing was used to judge whether each TCR beta V gene segment behaved as functional or pseudogenic. Donor age, sex, ethnicity and CMV serostatus were collected together with the repertoire data. In a later genetic analysis, genome-wide SNP genotypes for about three fifths of the roughly 670 donors were used, and that subset was treated as a discovery cohort. All discovery cohort repertoires had been generated on a single sequencing platform. Both class I and class II loci were covered by HLA typing, at four-digit resolution. The number of donors typed differed by locus, with 629-630 for A, B, C, DRB1 and DQB1, roughly 520 for DQA1, under 610 for DPA1, and 450 to 480 for DPB1. Because of strong linkage in the cohort, a handful of DR-DQ haplotypes were treated as single units for association and clustering. On average, about 240,000 unique TCR beta nucleotide sequences were sequenced per donor among some 430 genotyped donors of the cohort, with approximately 18% of those sequences being non-productive.

The cohort consisted of hundreds of healthy bone marrow donors. All cohort members were sampled while nominally healthy, although unrecorded immune exposures were likely present. The donor tested CMV seronegative, placing the donor among the 352 seronegative members of the cohort. Each donor provided a peripheral blood sample, and peripheral blood mononuclear cells were used for TCR beta sequencing. Genomic DNA was extracted from the blood cell samples with the Qiagen DNeasy Blood Extraction Kit. The germline V gene (reference sequence) yields MNHEY for CDR1 and SMNVEV for CDR2. Trimming at the junction amounts to 8 bases on V and 4 bases on J, and the germline ends lie 20 bases apart. The CDR3 runs 15 amino acids, cysteine and phenylalanine included. The CDR3 DNA has 45 bases and is translated from base 1. The research as a whole found: The study listed 150 to 200 TCR beta chains as associated with cytomegalovirus. A further reported finding was that TCR beta sequences accurately predicted the HLA-A and HLA-B alleles for most subjects in the first cohort. The presence/absence analyses assumed that sequencing depth was roughly uniform across donors, and that assumption may not be true. In a later analysis, 16,951 TCR beta sequences were associated with specific HLA alleles at a false discovery rate of 0.05. In both the original and validation cohorts, the classifier was reported to diagnose cytomegalovirus status with high specificity and sensitivity. Immune exposure information for the cohort was limited to CMV serostatus. V-gene and J-gene trimming of TCR beta chains was associated with a missense DCLRE1C variant in a later genetic analysis, and the association was replicated in an independent cohort. Some IMGT-functional V segments, including TRBV6-2 and TRBV6-3, could not be distinguished by the 87-base-pair reads and were therefore excluded. Compared with the roughly 710-donor mean, donors in an Asian-associated ancestry cluster had fewer N-insertions in productive TCRs, according to a later genetic analysis. Across donors, most TCR sequences were observed very rarely, whereas some public TCRs were present in many individuals. According to a later analysis, most CMV-associated TCR beta chains appeared to be HLA-restricted, and the HLA associations seemed to be driven largely by CMV exposure. Linkage disequilibrium might explain the correlated functional status among segregating V segments, but an unknown experimental factor could not be ruled out. When HLA alleles, especially DR and DQ, strongly co-occurred, attributing TCR associations to individual alleles was difficult. A few of the identified cytomegalovirus-associated TCR beta chains were confirmed in vitro to be specific for cytomegalovirus antigens. Because some donors lacked HLA typing at each locus, the association tests relied only on the typed subset. A later analysis reported that several top co-occurrence clusters appeared linked to parvovirus B19, influenza, CMV and Epstein-Barr virus. In an earlier analysis of 450 to 750 of the donors, most TCR beta V segments appeared in productive rearrangements about 87% or about 30% of the time, broadly matching IMGT annotations. The authors suggested that the approach could potentially be generalized to other disease states and immunological phenotypes. The cohort was sequenced for TCR beta chains only, and without alpha or paired-chain data the features that could be detected were limited. In a later analysis, HLA-associated TCR beta chains showed more clonal expansion and lower generation probabilities than non-associated chains that were equally common. The sequencing pipeline was judged likely to have produced a cluster of highly shared sequence variants as a technical artifact. In a later analysis, TCR association rates were found to vary across HLA loci, with the most associated TCRs seen for DRB1 alleles and the fewest for HLA-C alleles. Because counts were too low, about 18 rarely observed V segments, including chromosome 9 orphons, were excluded from the earlier analysis of under 650 of the donors.

Material: PBMCs. This sequence uses TRBV27 and TRBJ1-2, with TRBD1 tentatively as D gene (6 bases match). The receptor was isolated from a woman younger than 45 in good health and CMV-seronegative. DNA sequence: TGTGCCAGCGCTGAATACAACAGGGCTCCCTATGGCTACACCTTC. It is translated as CASAEYNRAPYGYTF.